Listed here is a single T cell receptor beta chain. The clone's antigen remains unknown. No base-level quality is on record; no much larger clone is a single base apart. This sample stems from a study of blood T cell repertoires in COVID-19 (dated by TCRdb to 2020 to 2022). Study-level background: Recovered participants in ImmuneRACE Cohort 3 were defined as having two consecutive negative NP/OP PCR tests, clearance from a healthcare professional, or resolution of symptoms. Samples covering the acute and convalescent phases of COVID-19 were provided by collaborators in the United States, Italy and Spain. The material from the prospective study consisted of cDNA or gDNA derived from T cells, B-cell-depleted T cells, or PBMCs. Subjects who had been exposed to COVID-19, were actively infected with it, or had recovered from it provided the deeply sampled blood TCRbeta repertoires that made up the dataset. The repertoires were made available in a free public database intended to serve as a resource for research on the immune response to SARS-CoV-2. Samples came from the ongoing ImmuneRACE study (first 160 participants) plus 1,254 subjects from 6 global collaborators. Nearly every sample came with metadata listing a de-identified subject ID, COVID-19 status, age in years and sex. Where available, HLA class I and class II types were taken from metadata supplied by the sample provider and were not determined by assay-based typing.

The immunoSEQ Assay, a bias-controlled multiplex PCR, was used to amplify TCRbeta CDR3 regions from genomic DNA. The authors processed their data as follows. Nucleated cell counts per sample were estimated from amplification of reference gene primers within the assay. To quantify the absolute abundance of each unique TCRbeta CDR3 rearrangement, sequence reads were collapsed and filtered. For each sample, productive Simpson clonality was calculated as the square root of Simpson's diversity index over productive rearrangements. In its TCRdb copy, this immuneACCESS table keeps in-frame sequences only and misses some clones. Where compared with another copy, unresolved V genes explain less than half of these, and the others have no known cause. D and trimming were read from the DNA, whereas the V and J calls and clone size are those reported in that table. In all, the sample holds 330,000 or so clones, and approximately 87% of those were seen once. The ten biggest clones cover around 1.9% of the sample.

Beyond this particular receptor, the publication reports: The amount of clinical and demographic metadata varied by source and participant and was provided uncurated.

In the prospective study, participants were roughly 18 to 89 years old, resided in about 25 geographic areas of the United States, and were enrolled through a virtual design. Cohort assignment in the prospective study relied on participant-reported clinical history from a screening survey and a study questionnaire. Each participant in the prospective study had whole blood, serum and a nasopharyngeal or oropharyngeal swab collected by mobile phlebotomists. Participants in the prospective study had the option to provide additional blood draws and questionnaires over a roughly two-month period. Before DNA extraction, prospective study blood samples were shipped either frozen or at room temperature. What was sequenced was PBMCs or T cells enriched from blood (not recorded which). The sequence derives from a middle-aged man in a cohort exposed to, infected with or recovered from COVID-19 (not recorded which).

CDR3 sequence: CASSSYTGVNYGYTF. The bases read TGTGCCAGCAGCTCATATACAGGCGTTAACTATGGCTACACCTTC. The rearranged segments are TRBV7-9 and TRBJ1-2; TRBD1 might be the D gene, on 5 matching bases. Trimming takes 4 bases from V and 1 base from J, and the germline ends sit 13 bases apart. Sequences SEHNR (CDR1) and FQNEAQ (CDR2) are obtained from the germline V gene (reference sequence). CDR3 length: 15 amino acids, cysteine to phenylalanine. CDR3 DNA is the only sequence kept; it has 45 bases, read in frame from the first base.